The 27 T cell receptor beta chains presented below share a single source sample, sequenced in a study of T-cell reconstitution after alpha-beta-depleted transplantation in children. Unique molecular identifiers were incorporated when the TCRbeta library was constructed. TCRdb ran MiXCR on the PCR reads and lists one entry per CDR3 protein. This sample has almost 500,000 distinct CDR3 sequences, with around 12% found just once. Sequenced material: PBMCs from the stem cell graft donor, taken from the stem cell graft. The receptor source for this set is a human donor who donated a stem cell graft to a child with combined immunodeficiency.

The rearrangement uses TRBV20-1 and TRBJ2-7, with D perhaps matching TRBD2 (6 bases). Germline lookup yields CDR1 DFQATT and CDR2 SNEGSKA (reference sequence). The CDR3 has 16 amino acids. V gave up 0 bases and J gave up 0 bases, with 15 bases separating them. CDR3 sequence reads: CSARDREWGTSYEQYF. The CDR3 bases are TGCAGTGCTAGAGATCGGGAGTGGGGGACCTCCTACGAGCAGTACTTC.

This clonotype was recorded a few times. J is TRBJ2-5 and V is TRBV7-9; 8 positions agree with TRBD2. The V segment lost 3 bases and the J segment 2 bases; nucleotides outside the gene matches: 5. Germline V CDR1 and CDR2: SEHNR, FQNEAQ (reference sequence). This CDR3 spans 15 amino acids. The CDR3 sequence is CASSFVAGSQETQYF. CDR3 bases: TGTGCCAGCAGCTTTGTAGCGGGGTCACAAGAGACCCAGTACTTC.

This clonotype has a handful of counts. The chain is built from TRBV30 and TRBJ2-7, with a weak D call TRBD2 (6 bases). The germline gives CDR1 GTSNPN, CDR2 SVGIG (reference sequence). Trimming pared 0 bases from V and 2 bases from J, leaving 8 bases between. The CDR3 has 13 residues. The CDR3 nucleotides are TGTGCCTGGAGTGTCGGGGGAGCCTACGAGCAGTACTTC. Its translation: CAWSVGGAYEQYF.

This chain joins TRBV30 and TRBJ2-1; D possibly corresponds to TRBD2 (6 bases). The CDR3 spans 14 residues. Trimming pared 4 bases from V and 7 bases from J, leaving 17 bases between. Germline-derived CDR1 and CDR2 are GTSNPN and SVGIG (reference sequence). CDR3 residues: CAWIRTGVGNEQFF. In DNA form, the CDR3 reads TGTGCCTGGATCAGAACGGGAGTGGGAAATGAGCAGTTCTTC.

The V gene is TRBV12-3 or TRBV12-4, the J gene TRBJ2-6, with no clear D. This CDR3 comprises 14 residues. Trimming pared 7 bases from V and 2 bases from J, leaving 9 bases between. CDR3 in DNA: TGTGCCAGCAAAGGTGGGACTGGGGCCAACGTCCTGACTTTC. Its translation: CASKGGTGANVLTF.

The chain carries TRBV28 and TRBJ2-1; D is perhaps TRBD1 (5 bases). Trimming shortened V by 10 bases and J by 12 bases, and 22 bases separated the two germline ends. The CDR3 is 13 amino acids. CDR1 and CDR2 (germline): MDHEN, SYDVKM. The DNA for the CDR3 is TGTGCCATGGGCCGGCAACCCGAAAGGGGGCAGTTCTTC. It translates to CAMGRQPERGQFF.

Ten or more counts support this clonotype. The CDR3 here is CASSRDPGPRETQYF. Here the CDR3 DNA reads TGCGCCAGCAGCCGCGACCCCGGGCCTAGGGAGACCCAGTACTTC. The chain uses TRBV4-3 and TRBJ2-5; no clear D gene. Germline values: CDR1 LGHNA, CDR2 YSLEER. Trimming took off 4 bases at V and 5 bases at J, with 17 bases between the two ends. The CDR3 is 15 residues long.

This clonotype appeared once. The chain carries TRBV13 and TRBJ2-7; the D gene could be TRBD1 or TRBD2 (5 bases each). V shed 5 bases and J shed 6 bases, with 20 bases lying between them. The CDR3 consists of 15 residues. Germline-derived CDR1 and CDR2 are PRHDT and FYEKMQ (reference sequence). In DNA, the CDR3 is TGTGCCAGCAGCCTGCGCGGCAGATCGGGGCGCGAGCAGTACTTC. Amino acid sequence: CASSLRGRSGREQYF.

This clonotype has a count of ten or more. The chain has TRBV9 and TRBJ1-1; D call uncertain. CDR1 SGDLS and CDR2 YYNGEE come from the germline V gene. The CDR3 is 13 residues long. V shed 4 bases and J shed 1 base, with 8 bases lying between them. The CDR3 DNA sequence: TGTGCCAGCAGCCCGCCTGGGAACACTGAAGCTTTCTTT. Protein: CASSPPGNTEAFF.

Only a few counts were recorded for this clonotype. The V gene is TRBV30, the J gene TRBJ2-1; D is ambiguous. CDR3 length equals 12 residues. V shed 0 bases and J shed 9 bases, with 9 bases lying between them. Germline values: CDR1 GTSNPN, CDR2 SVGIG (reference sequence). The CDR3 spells CAWSVGSSEQFF. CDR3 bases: TGTGCCTGGAGTGTAGGGTCTAGTGAGCAGTTCTTC.

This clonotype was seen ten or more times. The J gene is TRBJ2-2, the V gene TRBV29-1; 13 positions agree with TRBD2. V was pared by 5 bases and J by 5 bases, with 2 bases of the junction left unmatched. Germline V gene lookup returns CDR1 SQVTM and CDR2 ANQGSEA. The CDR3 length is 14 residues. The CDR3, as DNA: TGCAGCGTTCGGACTAGCGGGAGTACCGGGGAGCTGTTTTTT. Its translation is CSVRTSGSTGELFF.

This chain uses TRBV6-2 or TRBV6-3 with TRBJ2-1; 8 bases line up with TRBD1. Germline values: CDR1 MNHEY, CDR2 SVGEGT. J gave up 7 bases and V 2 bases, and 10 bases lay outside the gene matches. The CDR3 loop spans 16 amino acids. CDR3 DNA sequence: TGTGCCAGCAGTTACATACTCCAGGGGGCAGGTAATGAGCAGTTCTTC. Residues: CASSYILQGAGNEQFF.

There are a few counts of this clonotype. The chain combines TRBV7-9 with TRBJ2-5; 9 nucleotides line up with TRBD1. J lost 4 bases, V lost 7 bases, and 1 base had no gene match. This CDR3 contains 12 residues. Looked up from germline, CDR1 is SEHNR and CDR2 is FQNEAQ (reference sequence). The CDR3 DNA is TGTGCCAGCATGGACAGGGGAGAGACCCAGTACTTC. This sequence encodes CASMDRGETQYF.

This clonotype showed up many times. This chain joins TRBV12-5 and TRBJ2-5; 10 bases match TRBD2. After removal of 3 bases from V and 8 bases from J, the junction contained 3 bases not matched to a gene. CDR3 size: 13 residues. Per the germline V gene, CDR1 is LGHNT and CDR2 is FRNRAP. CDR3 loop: CASGLAGGETQYF. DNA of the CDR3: TGTGCTAGTGGTTTAGCGGGAGGGGAAACCCAGTACTTC.

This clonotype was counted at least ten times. CDR3 sequence: CASSTVNYGYTF. Here the CDR3 DNA reads TGTGCCAGCAGTACGGTTAACTATGGCTACACCTTC. The chain employs TRBV12-3 or TRBV12-4 and TRBJ1-2; no clear D gene. This CDR3 is built from 12 residues. V was shortened by 5 bases and J by 1 base, with 5 bases between the two germline ends.

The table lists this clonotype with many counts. CDR3 coding DNA: TGTGCCAGCAGCCCGGGAAGATACAATGAGCAGTTCTTC. Protein: CASSPGRYNEQFF. The rearrangement joins TRBV7-3 to TRBJ2-1, with a tentative D call TRBD2 (5 bases). This CDR3 has 13 residues. CDR1 is SGHTA and CDR2 is FQGTGA in the germline V gene. V was pared by 5 bases and J by 4 bases, with 9 bases between.

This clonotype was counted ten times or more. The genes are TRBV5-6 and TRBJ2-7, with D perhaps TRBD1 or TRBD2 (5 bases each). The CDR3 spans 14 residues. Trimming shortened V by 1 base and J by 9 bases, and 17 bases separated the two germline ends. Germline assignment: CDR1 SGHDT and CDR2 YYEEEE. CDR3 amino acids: CASSLLGDLRGQYF. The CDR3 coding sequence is TGTGCCAGCAGCTTGCTTGGGGACCTACGAGGGCAGTACTTC.

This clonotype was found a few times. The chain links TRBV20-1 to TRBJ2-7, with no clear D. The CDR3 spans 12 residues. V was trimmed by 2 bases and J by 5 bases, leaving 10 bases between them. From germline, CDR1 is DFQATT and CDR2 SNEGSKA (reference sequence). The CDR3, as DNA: TGCAGTGCTAGACGTCAGCAGGACGAGCAGTACTTC. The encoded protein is CSARRQQDEQYF.

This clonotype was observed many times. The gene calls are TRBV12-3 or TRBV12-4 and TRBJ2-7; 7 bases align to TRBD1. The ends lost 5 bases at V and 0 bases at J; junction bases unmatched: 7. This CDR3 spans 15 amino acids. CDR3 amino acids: CASSPGTAISYEQYF. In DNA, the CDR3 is TGTGCCAGCAGTCCCGGGACAGCTATCTCCTACGAGCAGTACTTC.

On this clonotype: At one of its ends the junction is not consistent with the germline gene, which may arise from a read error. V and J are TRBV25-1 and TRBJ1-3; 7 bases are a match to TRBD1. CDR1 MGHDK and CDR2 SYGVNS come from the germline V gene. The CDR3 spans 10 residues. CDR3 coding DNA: TGTGCCAGCAGCCCGCGGGACAGATTTTTT. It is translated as CASSPRDRFF.

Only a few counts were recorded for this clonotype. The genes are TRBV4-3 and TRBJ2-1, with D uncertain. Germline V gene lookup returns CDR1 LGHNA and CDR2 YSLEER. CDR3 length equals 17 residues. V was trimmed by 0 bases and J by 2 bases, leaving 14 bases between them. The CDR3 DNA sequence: TGCGCCAGCAGCCAAGAATTAGGCTGGTCTCCCTACAATGAGCAGTTCTTC. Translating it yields CASSQELGWSPYNEQFF.

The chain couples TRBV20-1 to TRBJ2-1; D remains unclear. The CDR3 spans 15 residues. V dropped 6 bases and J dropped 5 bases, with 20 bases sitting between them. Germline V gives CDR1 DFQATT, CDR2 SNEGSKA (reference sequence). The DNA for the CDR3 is TGCAGTGCGTGGGTGTCGGCCTCCAGTAACAATGAGCAGTTCTTC. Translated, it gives CSAWVSASSNNEQFF.

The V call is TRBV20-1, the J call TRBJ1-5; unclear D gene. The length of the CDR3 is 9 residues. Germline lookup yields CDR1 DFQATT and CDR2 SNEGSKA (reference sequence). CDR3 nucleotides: TGCAGGGCCCTACAGCCCCAGCATTTT. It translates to CRALQPQHF.

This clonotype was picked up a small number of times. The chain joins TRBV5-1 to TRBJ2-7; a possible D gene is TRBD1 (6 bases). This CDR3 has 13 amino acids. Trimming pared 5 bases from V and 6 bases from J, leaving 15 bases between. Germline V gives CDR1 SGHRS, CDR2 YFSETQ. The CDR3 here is CASSQGPVGEQYF. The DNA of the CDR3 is TGCGCCAGCAGTCAGGGGCCGGTTGGCGAGCAGTACTTC.

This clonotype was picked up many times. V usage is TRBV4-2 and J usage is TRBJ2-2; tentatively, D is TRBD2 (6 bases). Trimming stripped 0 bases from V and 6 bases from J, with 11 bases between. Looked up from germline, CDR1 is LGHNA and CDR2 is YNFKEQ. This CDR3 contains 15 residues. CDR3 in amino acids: CASSQDSSGAGELFF. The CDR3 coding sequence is TGTGCCAGCAGCCAAGATAGTTCGGGGGCCGGGGAGCTGTTTTTT.

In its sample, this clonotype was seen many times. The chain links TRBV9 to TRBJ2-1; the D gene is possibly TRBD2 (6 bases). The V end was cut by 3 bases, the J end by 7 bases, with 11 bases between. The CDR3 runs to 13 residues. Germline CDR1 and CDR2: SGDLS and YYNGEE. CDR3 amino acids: CASSAEGLNEQFF. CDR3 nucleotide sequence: TGTGCCAGCAGCGCTGAGGGACTTAATGAGCAGTTCTTC.

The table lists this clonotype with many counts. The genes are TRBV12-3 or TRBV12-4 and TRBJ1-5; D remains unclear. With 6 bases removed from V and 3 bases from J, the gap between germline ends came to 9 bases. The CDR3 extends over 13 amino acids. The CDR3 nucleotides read TGTGCCAGCAGCTCAGTGCCCAATCAGCCCCAGCATTTT. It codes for CASSSVPNQPQHF.